This T cell receptor beta chain was identified in a study of shared clonotypes between healthy human individuals. Study information: CD4 naive and CD4 memory each took three plates per donor, while CD8 naive took two and CD8 memory one. Study observations and caveats: When compared with the clonotypes that were shared by all four sorted-subset donors, the non-shared clonotypes turned out to have lower generation probabilities.

Turning to this clone: Antigen unknown.

Deep-level settings were used for running the assay. Sequencing was performed with immunoSEQ multiplex PCR; in TCRdb, only in-frame clones are kept and a portion is missing. The top ten hold about 0.41% of the sample, which has a few million clones, roughly 93% seen once. CDR3 length equals 14 residues. V shed 4 bases, J shed 7 bases, and the junction held 9 bases outside the gene matches. The germline gives CDR1 MDHEN, CDR2 SYDVKM. V and J are TRBV28 and TRBJ1-2; 7 nucleotides align to TRBD1. The TCR was taken from a man between 18 and 35 years old in good health. Some clones in this sample may be carry-over from other donors' samples. The sequenced material came from naive CD4+ T cells from PBMCs. As for subset: CD45RA+ positively selected. The CDR3 is CASSYAQGSFGYTF. DNA for the CDR3: TGTGCCAGCAGTTACGCACAGGGGAGCTTTGGCTACACCTTC.